This is a list of T cell receptor beta chains from one sample in a study of blood T cell repertoires in COVID-19. The data were produced by immunoSEQ multiplex PCR, yet TCRdb's version contains in-frame clones alone and is incomplete. Among 84,000 or so clones listed, approximately 75% were seen once. Material for sequencing was peripheral blood. The receptors derive from a human donor in a cohort sampled during active COVID-19. The CDR3 runs from the conserved cysteine through the conserved F or W. The D gene is left open where the match is weak. Part of the rows lack a size; the others show once, few, many or a class for expanded clones.

j_call: TRBJ1-2; v_call: TRBV11-3; d_call: .; clone_size: .; cdr3_aa: CASSLIFGDYGYTF; cdr3_nt: TGTGCCAGCAGCTTAATTTTCGGGGACTATGGCTACACCTTC
j_call: TRBJ2-1; v_call: TRBV18; d_call: .; clone_size: .; cdr3_aa: CASSPLGGNEQFF; cdr3_nt: TGTGCCAGCTCACCGCTCGGCGGTAATGAGCAGTTCTTC
j_call: TRBJ2-3; v_call: TRBV7-2; d_call: TRBD2; clone_size: .; cdr3_aa: CASSLLGRGGLDTQYF; cdr3_nt: TGTGCCAGCAGCTTACTGGGGCGGGGGGGCCTCGATACGCAGTATTTT
j_call: TRBJ2-3; v_call: TRBV2; d_call: .; clone_size: .; cdr3_aa: CASGNRVSTDTQYF; cdr3_nt: TGTGCCAGCGGTAACAGGGTCAGCACAGATACGCAGTATTTT
j_call: TRBJ2-1; v_call: TRBV7-2; d_call: .; clone_size: .; cdr3_aa: CASSLVEGLSNEQFF; cdr3_nt: TGTGCCAGCAGCTTAGTGGAGGGCTTGAGCAATGAGCAGTTCTTC
j_call: TRBJ2-7; v_call: TRBV28; d_call: .; clone_size: few; cdr3_aa: CASRGVSYEQYF; cdr3_nt: TGTGCCAGCAGAGGGGTCTCCTACGAGCAGTACTTC
j_call: TRBJ1-2; v_call: TRBV9; d_call: .; clone_size: .; cdr3_aa: CASSAAGNYGYTF; cdr3_nt: TGTGCCAGCAGCGCGGCAGGGAACTATGGCTACACCTTC
j_call: TRBJ2-4; v_call: TRBV14; d_call: TRBD1; clone_size: .; cdr3_aa: CASAGGESVGNIQYF; cdr3_nt: TGTGCCAGCGCAGGGGGTGAGAGTGTTGGAAACATTCAGTACTTC
j_call: TRBJ1-2; v_call: TRBV29-1; d_call: TRBD1; clone_size: few; cdr3_aa: CTTGQEYGYTF; cdr3_nt: TGCACAACTGGACAGGAATATGGCTACACCTTC
j_call: TRBJ1-1; v_call: TRBV5-1; d_call: .; clone_size: .; cdr3_aa: CASSFTGRGTEAFF; cdr3_nt: TGCGCCAGCAGCTTCACAGGGAGGGGGACTGAAGCTTTCTTT
j_call: TRBJ1-4; v_call: TRBV2; d_call: TRBD1; clone_size: few; cdr3_aa: CASRATGATNEKLFF; cdr3_nt: TGTGCCAGCAGGGCGACAGGGGCAACTAATGAAAAACTGTTTTTT
j_call: TRBJ1-4; v_call: TRBV19; d_call: TRBD1; clone_size: few; cdr3_aa: CASSIRQGGTNEKLFF; cdr3_nt: TGTGCCAGTAGTATAAGACAGGGTGGAACTAATGAAAAACTGTTTTTT
j_call: TRBJ1-6; v_call: TRBV5-1; d_call: .; clone_size: .; cdr3_aa: CASSMDRNNSPLHF; cdr3_nt: TGCGCCAGCAGCATGGACAGAAATAATTCACCCCTCCACTTT
j_call: TRBJ1-2; v_call: TRBV4-3; d_call: .; clone_size: .; cdr3_aa: CASSPPGGGYTF; cdr3_nt: TGCGCCAGCAGCCCACCGGGAGGCGGCTACACCTTC
j_call: TRBJ2-7; v_call: TRBV7-2; d_call: TRBD1; clone_size: .; cdr3_aa: CASSPRTGIYEQYF; cdr3_nt: TGTGCCAGCAGCCCAAGGACAGGGATCTACGAGCAGTACTTC
j_call: TRBJ2-7; v_call: TRBV3-1/TRBV3-2; d_call: .; clone_size: .; cdr3_aa: CASSAHPGLNTYEQYF; cdr3_nt: TGTGCCAGCAGCGCCCATCCGGGACTGAACACCTACGAGCAGTACTTC
j_call: TRBJ1-3; v_call: TRBV30; d_call: TRBD1; clone_size: few; cdr3_aa: CAWSTGDGNTIYF; cdr3_nt: TGTGCCTGGTCGACAGGGGACGGAAACACCATATATTTT
j_call: TRBJ1-1; v_call: TRBV30; d_call: TRBD1; clone_size: once; cdr3_aa: CAWESPGQGKTKAFF; cdr3_nt: TGTGCCTGGGAGTCCCCCGGACAGGGAAAGACCAAAGCTTTCTTT
j_call: TRBJ2-5; v_call: TRBV5-4; d_call: TRBD2; clone_size: .; cdr3_aa: CASSLASGQETQYF; cdr3_nt: TGTGCCAGCAGCTTGGCTAGCGGCCAAGAGACCCAGTACTTC
j_call: TRBJ1-3; v_call: TRBV2; d_call: .; clone_size: .; cdr3_aa: CASSEWGLGNTIYF; cdr3_nt: TGTGCCAGCAGTGAATGGGGACTGGGAAACACCATATATTTT
j_call: TRBJ2-5; v_call: TRBV6-6; d_call: TRBD2; clone_size: .; cdr3_aa: CASSILAGRQETQYF; cdr3_nt: TGTGCCAGCAGTATACTAGCGGGGCGCCAAGAGACCCAGTACTTC
j_call: TRBJ1-1; v_call: TRBV19; d_call: .; clone_size: few; cdr3_aa: CASTLSGRVTEAFF; cdr3_nt: TGTGCCAGTACCCTCTCGGGCAGGGTGACTGAAGCTTTCTTT
j_call: TRBJ2-1; v_call: TRBV4-2; d_call: TRBD2; clone_size: .; cdr3_aa: CASSQGGSGGSYNEQFF; cdr3_nt: TGTGCCAGCAGCCAAGGTGGTAGCGGGGGATCCTACAATGAGCAGTTCTTC
j_call: TRBJ2-1; v_call: TRBV6-2/TRBV6-3; d_call: .; clone_size: .; cdr3_aa: CASSYRSYNEQFF; cdr3_nt: TGTGCCAGCAGTTATCGTTCCTACAATGAGCAGTTCTTC
j_call: TRBJ2-3; v_call: TRBV19; d_call: .; clone_size: .; cdr3_aa: CASKDQPGDTQYF; cdr3_nt: TGTGCCAGTAAAGATCAACCGGGGGATACGCAGTATTTT
j_call: TRBJ1-2; v_call: TRBV7-3; d_call: TRBD1; clone_size: .; cdr3_aa: CASSLGQGLGGTF; cdr3_nt: TGTGCCAGCAGCCTTGGACAGGGGCTAGGTGGCACCTTC
j_call: TRBJ2-1; v_call: TRBV4-2; d_call: .; clone_size: .; cdr3_aa: CASSQVLYNEQFF; cdr3_nt: TGTGCCAGCAGCCAAGTACTTTACAATGAGCAGTTCTTC
j_call: TRBJ2-7; v_call: TRBV5-8; d_call: .; clone_size: .; cdr3_aa: CASSLGQSSYEQYF; cdr3_nt: TGTGCCAGCAGCTTGGGACAGAGCTCCTACGAGCAGTACTTC
j_call: TRBJ2-7; v_call: TRBV29-1; d_call: .; clone_size: .; cdr3_aa: CSVGRGSYEQYF; cdr3_nt: TGCAGCGTTGGGAGGGGCTCCTACGAGCAGTACTTC
j_call: TRBJ1-4; v_call: TRBV14; d_call: .; clone_size: .; cdr3_aa: CASSRKHEKLFF; cdr3_nt: TGTGCCAGCAGCCGTAAGCACGAAAAACTGTTTTTT
j_call: TRBJ2-1; v_call: TRBV19; d_call: .; clone_size: few; cdr3_aa: CASRQVGGPSINEQFF; cdr3_nt: TGTGCCAGTAGACAGGTGGGGGGGCCTTCGATCAATGAGCAGTTCTTC
j_call: TRBJ1-1; v_call: TRBV5-1; d_call: TRBD1; clone_size: .; cdr3_aa: CASSATGGGITEAFF; cdr3_nt: TGCGCCAGCAGCGCAACAGGGGGAGGAATTACTGAAGCTTTCTTT
j_call: TRBJ2-2; v_call: TRBV28; d_call: .; clone_size: .; cdr3_aa: CASSFVAVHGELFF; cdr3_nt: TGTGCCAGCAGTTTTGTGGCAGTGCACGGGGAGCTGTTTTTT
j_call: TRBJ1-6; v_call: TRBV30; d_call: .; clone_size: .; cdr3_aa: CAWSVPSDWSQAYNSPLHF; cdr3_nt: TGTGCCTGGAGTGTACCGTCCGATTGGAGTCAAGCCTATAATTCACCCCTCCACTTT
j_call: TRBJ1-4; v_call: TRBV28; d_call: TRBD1; clone_size: .; cdr3_aa: CASSRTGGNYEKLFF; cdr3_nt: TGTGCCAGCAGTAGGACAGGGGGCAATTATGAAAAACTGTTTTTT
j_call: TRBJ1-1; v_call: TRBV5-8; d_call: TRBD1; clone_size: .; cdr3_aa: CASSLDRGTEAFF; cdr3_nt: TGTGCCAGCAGCTTGGACAGGGGTACTGAAGCTTTCTTT
j_call: TRBJ1-3; v_call: TRBV11-2; d_call: .; clone_size: once; cdr3_aa: CASSEQGGNTIYF; cdr3_nt: TGTGCCAGCAGCGAGCAGGGTGGAAACACCATATATTTT
j_call: TRBJ2-1; v_call: TRBV5-5; d_call: .; clone_size: .; cdr3_aa: CASSLTWGHTEQFF; cdr3_nt: TGTGCCAGCAGCTTGACGTGGGGGCACACTGAGCAGTTCTTC
j_call: TRBJ1-2; v_call: TRBV6-5; d_call: .; clone_size: .; cdr3_aa: CASSYSKQGRYGYTF; cdr3_nt: TGTGCCAGCAGTTACTCGAAACAGGGTCGCTATGGCTACACCTTC
j_call: TRBJ2-7; v_call: TRBV28; d_call: .; clone_size: .; cdr3_aa: CASRRRMWEFGEQYF; cdr3_nt: TGTGCCAGCAGACGACGGATGTGGGAGTTCGGCGAGCAGTACTTC
j_call: TRBJ1-2; v_call: TRBV6-5; d_call: TRBD1; clone_size: .; cdr3_aa: CASSYRTGDGYTF; cdr3_nt: TGTGCCAGCAGTTACAGAACAGGGGATGGCTACACCTTC
j_call: TRBJ1-2; v_call: TRBV12-3/TRBV12-4; d_call: .; clone_size: .; cdr3_aa: CASSLQGSLGYTF; cdr3_nt: TGTGCCAGCAGTTTACAGGGGTCCTTGGGCTACACCTTC
j_call: TRBJ1-6; v_call: TRBV4-1; d_call: TRBD1; clone_size: .; cdr3_aa: CASSQGGQGSPLHF; cdr3_nt: TGCGCCAGCAGCCAAGGGGGACAGGGATCACCCCTCCACTTT
j_call: TRBJ1-1; v_call: TRBV5-1; d_call: TRBD1; clone_size: many; cdr3_aa: CASSSGQGNQIGTEAFF; cdr3_nt: TGCGCCAGCAGCAGCGGACAGGGAAATCAGATTGGGACTGAAGCTTTCTTT
j_call: TRBJ2-1; v_call: TRBV7-2; d_call: TRBD1; clone_size: .; cdr3_aa: CASGKGGTGGDEQFF; cdr3_nt: TGTGCCAGCGGCAAGGGAGGGACAGGGGGCGATGAGCAGTTCTTC
j_call: TRBJ1-1; v_call: TRBV18; d_call: .; clone_size: .; cdr3_aa: CASSPRGGGDTEAFF; cdr3_nt: TGTGCCAGCTCACCAAGGGGAGGCGGGGACACTGAAGCTTTCTTT
j_call: TRBJ2-1; v_call: TRBV15; d_call: .; clone_size: .; cdr3_aa: CATSRGGSYNEQFF; cdr3_nt: TGTGCCACCAGCAGGGGGGGATCCTACAATGAGCAGTTCTTC
j_call: TRBJ2-3; v_call: TRBV4-3; d_call: .; clone_size: .; cdr3_aa: CASSRYGDGGRTDTQYF; cdr3_nt: TGCGCCAGCAGCCGTTACGGGGACGGGGGGCGGACAGATACGCAGTATTTT
j_call: TRBJ1-1; v_call: TRBV10-1; d_call: .; clone_size: .; cdr3_aa: CASSELRRWGQKTVNTEAFF; cdr3_nt: TGCGCCAGCAGTGAGTTACGCAGGTGGGGACAAAAGACCGTGAACACTGAAGCTTTCTTT
j_call: TRBJ2-1; v_call: TRBV18; d_call: TRBD1; clone_size: .; cdr3_aa: CASSPDRGSRSYNEQFF; cdr3_nt: TGTGCCAGCTCACCGGACAGGGGGTCCCGCTCCTACAATGAGCAGTTCTTC
j_call: TRBJ2-5; v_call: TRBV7-5; d_call: .; clone_size: .; cdr3_aa: CAGSTGGERETQYF; cdr3_nt: TGTGCCGGCTCGACGGGGGGCGAGAGGGAGACCCAGTACTTC
j_call: TRBJ1-2; v_call: TRBV5-1; d_call: .; clone_size: .; cdr3_aa: CASSSVSNYGYTF; cdr3_nt: TGCGCCAGCAGCTCCGTATCTAACTATGGCTACACCTTC
j_call: TRBJ2-3; v_call: TRBV7-9; d_call: TRBD2; clone_size: once; cdr3_aa: CASSLGGGPRRYTQYF; cdr3_nt: TGTGCCAGCAGCTTAGGGGGGGGACCCAGACGCTATACGCAGTATTTT
j_call: TRBJ1-2; v_call: TRBV3-1/TRBV3-2; d_call: .; clone_size: once; cdr3_aa: CASSHRPGGQGGYYGYTF; cdr3_nt: TGTGCCAGCAGCCACAGACCCGGCGGGCAGGGAGGGTACTATGGCTACACCTTC
j_call: TRBJ1-3; v_call: TRBV7-6; d_call: TRBD1; clone_size: .; cdr3_aa: CASSIDRAGNTIYF; cdr3_nt: TGTGCCAGCAGCATCGACAGGGCCGGAAACACCATATATTTT
j_call: TRBJ2-3; v_call: TRBV6-6; d_call: TRBD2; clone_size: .; cdr3_aa: CASRLAGGRDTQYF; cdr3_nt: TGTGCCAGCAGACTAGCGGGGGGGCGAGATACGCAGTATTTT
j_call: TRBJ2-5; v_call: TRBV19; d_call: TRBD2; clone_size: .; cdr3_aa: CASSERGASETQYF; cdr3_nt: TGTGCCAGTAGTGAGCGGGGGGCTAGTGAGACCCAGTACTTC
j_call: TRBJ2-2; v_call: TRBV2; d_call: TRBD1; clone_size: .; cdr3_aa: CASTPTGSSLNTGELFF; cdr3_nt: TGTGCCAGCACCCCGACAGGGTCTAGTCTGAACACCGGGGAGCTGTTTTTT
j_call: TRBJ1-2; v_call: TRBV19; d_call: .; clone_size: few; cdr3_aa: CASSTWDTLNYGYTF; cdr3_nt: TGTGCCAGTAGTACCTGGGACACGCTCAACTATGGCTACACCTTC
j_call: TRBJ1-2; v_call: TRBV7-8; d_call: .; clone_size: .; cdr3_aa: CASSFTRGAGYTF; cdr3_nt: TGTGCCAGCAGCTTCACCCGGGGGGCAGGCTACACCTTC